A selection of T cell receptor beta chains follows, all from one sample in a study of T cells in Graves' hyperthyroidism and ophthalmopathy. Each CDR3 protein is one row after TCRdb ran MiXCR on the multiplex PCR reads. The repertoire includes under 800,000 distinct CDR3 sequences, 14% of them detected once, and roughly 10% sits in the top ten. The source material was blood. Receptor source: a young woman with Graves' hyperthyroidism. CDR3s include the opening cysteine and the closing phenylalanine or tryptophan. Fields, in order: V gene, D gene, clone size, J gene, CDR3 protein, CDR3 DNA. D genes are given only for firm matches. Some rows mark clone size as missing; the rest say once, few, many or name a class of expanded clone.

v_call: TRBV24-1; d_call: NA; clone_size: NA; j_call: TRBJ2-1; cdr3_aa: CAPERQSYNEQFF; cdr3_nt: TGTGCCCCGGAGAGGCAATCCTACAATGAGCAGTTCTTC
v_call: TRBV6-2/TRBV6-3; d_call: NA; clone_size: NA; j_call: TRBJ2-3; cdr3_aa: CASSYGSGFGTDTQYF; cdr3_nt: TGTGCCAGCAGTTACGGGAGCGGGTTCGGCACAGATACGCAGTATTTT
v_call: TRBV24-1; d_call: TRBD2; clone_size: many; j_call: TRBJ2-5; cdr3_aa: CATSDTRPGGWETQYF; cdr3_nt: TGTGCCACCAGTGATACGCGCCCGGGGGGTTGGGAGACCCAGTACTTC
v_call: TRBV7-9; d_call: TRBD1; clone_size: few; j_call: TRBJ2-2; cdr3_aa: CASSPTGVDTGELFF; cdr3_nt: TGTGCCAGCAGCCCGACAGGGGTGGACACCGGGGAGCTGTTTTTT
v_call: TRBV13; d_call: TRBD2; clone_size: many; j_call: TRBJ2-1; cdr3_aa: CASSQGTRGTREQFF; cdr3_nt: TGTGCCAGCAGCCAGGGGACTAGAGGAACGCGCGAGCAGTTCTTC
v_call: TRBV2; d_call: TRBD2; clone_size: many; j_call: TRBJ2-1; cdr3_aa: CASRVGLAVYNEQFF; cdr3_nt: TGTGCCAGCAGGGTGGGACTAGCGGTCTACAATGAGCAGTTCTTC
v_call: TRBV2; d_call: NA; clone_size: few; j_call: TRBJ2-5; cdr3_aa: CASSNEGVGTQYF; cdr3_nt: TGTGCCAGCAGTAATGAAGGGGTGGGGACCCAGTACTTC
v_call: TRBV3-1; d_call: TRBD2; clone_size: many; j_call: TRBJ2-7; cdr3_aa: CASSQQASGGAYEQYF; cdr3_nt: TGTGCCAGCAGTCAGCAAGCTAGCGGGGGAGCCTACGAGCAGTACTTC
v_call: TRBV10-3; d_call: TRBD1; clone_size: many; j_call: TRBJ1-6; cdr3_aa: CAISESSGQEDSPLHF; cdr3_nt: TGTGCCATCAGTGAGTCGAGTGGACAGGAGGATTCACCCCTCCACTTT
v_call: TRBV18; d_call: NA; clone_size: many; j_call: TRBJ2-3; cdr3_aa: CASSPVGDTQYF; cdr3_nt: TGTGCCAGCTCACCAGTAGGAGATACGCAGTATTTT
v_call: TRBV3-1; d_call: NA; clone_size: NA; j_call: TRBJ2-5; cdr3_aa: CASSQGGEETQYF; cdr3_nt: TGTGCCAGCAGCCAAGGGGGGGAAGAGACCCAGTACTTC
v_call: TRBV6-1; d_call: NA; clone_size: few; j_call: TRBJ2-6; cdr3_aa: CASTHRSSGANVLTF; cdr3_nt: TGTGCCAGCACCCACCGGAGCTCTGGGGCCAACGTCCTGACTTTC
v_call: TRBV2; d_call: TRBD2; clone_size: many; j_call: TRBJ2-1; cdr3_aa: CASTRTSGSGNEQFF; cdr3_nt: TGTGCCAGCACCCGGACTAGCGGGAGCGGGAATGAGCAGTTCTTC
v_call: TRBV7-9; d_call: TRBD2; clone_size: many; j_call: TRBJ2-1; cdr3_aa: CASSLAPGTSYNEQFF; cdr3_nt: TGTGCCAGCAGCTTAGCCCCGGGGACTAGCTACAATGAGCAGTTCTTC
v_call: TRBV11-2; d_call: TRBD2; clone_size: many; j_call: TRBJ2-1; cdr3_aa: CASSLRGFEQFF; cdr3_nt: TGTGCCAGCAGCTTGCGGGGGTTTGAGCAGTTCTTC
v_call: TRBV7-9; d_call: NA; clone_size: many; j_call: TRBJ2-5; cdr3_aa: CASSLPIGTQETQYF; cdr3_nt: TGTGCCAGCAGCTTACCGATCGGGACGCAAGAGACCCAGTACTTC
v_call: TRBV7-2; d_call: TRBD1; clone_size: NA; j_call: TRBJ2-5; cdr3_aa: CASSYRDRIQETQYF; cdr3_nt: TGTGCCAGCAGCTATCGGGACAGGATCCAAGAGACCCAGTACTTC
v_call: TRBV15; d_call: NA; clone_size: many; j_call: TRBJ2-7; cdr3_aa: CATSESRQIYEQYF; cdr3_nt: TGTGCCACCAGCGAGAGTCGGCAGATCTACGAGCAGTACTTC
v_call: TRBV2; d_call: NA; clone_size: NA; j_call: TRBJ1-4; cdr3_aa: CASSDGQGEKLFF; cdr3_nt: TGTGCCAGCAGTGATGGGCAGGGTGAAAAACTGTTTTTT
v_call: TRBV13; d_call: TRBD2; clone_size: NA; j_call: TRBJ2-1; cdr3_aa: CASSPRGAGVRNEQFF; cdr3_nt: TGTGCCAGCAGCCCCAGAGGAGCGGGAGTCCGCAATGAGCAGTTCTTC
v_call: TRBV12-3/TRBV12-4; d_call: NA; clone_size: NA; j_call: TRBJ2-3; cdr3_aa: CASSTRRDASTDTQYF; cdr3_nt: TGTGCCAGCAGTACCCGCCGGGATGCTAGCACAGATACGCAGTATTTT
v_call: TRBV7-2; d_call: NA; clone_size: many; j_call: TRBJ2-1; cdr3_aa: CASSLFLWGNEQFF; cdr3_nt: TGTGCCAGCAGCTTATTCCTGTGGGGGAATGAGCAGTTCTTC
v_call: TRBV12-3/TRBV12-4; d_call: NA; clone_size: many; j_call: TRBJ1-1; cdr3_aa: CASRPGVSLMNTEAFF; cdr3_nt: TGTGCCAGCAGACCTGGGGTCAGCCTAATGAACACTGAAGCTTTCTTT
v_call: TRBV4-1; d_call: NA; clone_size: few; j_call: TRBJ2-1; cdr3_aa: CASSQEGPTYNEQFF; cdr3_nt: TGCGCCAGCAGCCAAGAGGGGCCAACCTACAATGAGCAGTTCTTC
v_call: TRBV7-2; d_call: TRBD1; clone_size: few; j_call: TRBJ1-5; cdr3_aa: CASSLVGTGGDQPQHF; cdr3_nt: TGTGCCAGCAGCTTAGTCGGGACAGGGGGCGATCAGCCCCAGCATTTT
v_call: TRBV28; d_call: NA; clone_size: many; j_call: TRBJ2-7; cdr3_aa: CASSLRDEQYF; cdr3_nt: TGTGCCAGCAGTTTAAGGGACGAGCAGTACTTC
v_call: TRBV30; d_call: NA; clone_size: many; j_call: TRBJ1-4; cdr3_aa: CAWLYSGFNEKLFF; cdr3_nt: TGTGCCTGGTTGTACAGCGGCTTTAATGAAAAACTGTTTTTT
v_call: TRBV19; d_call: TRBD1; clone_size: NA; j_call: TRBJ1-2; cdr3_aa: CASSMSLGTGGIYGYTF; cdr3_nt: TGTGCCAGTTCTATGAGCCTCGGGACAGGGGGAATCTATGGCTACACCTTC
v_call: TRBV20-1; d_call: NA; clone_size: many; j_call: TRBJ1-1; cdr3_aa: CSARSGGVNTEAFF; cdr3_nt: TGCAGTGCTAGATCCGGCGGAGTGAACACTGAAGCTTTCTTT
v_call: TRBV30; d_call: TRBD2; clone_size: many; j_call: TRBJ2-7; cdr3_aa: CAWNSGGYEQYF; cdr3_nt: TGTGCCTGGAATAGCGGGGGTTACGAGCAGTACTTC
v_call: TRBV4-3; d_call: NA; clone_size: few; j_call: TRBJ2-2; cdr3_aa: CASSQVLAGYNTGELFF; cdr3_nt: TGCGCCAGCAGCCAAGTATTGGCGGGATATAACACCGGGGAGCTGTTTTTT
v_call: TRBV5-6; d_call: TRBD1; clone_size: few; j_call: TRBJ2-3; cdr3_aa: CASQGRGQGRDTQYF; cdr3_nt: TGTGCCAGCCAGGGGAGGGGACAGGGACGAGATACGCAGTATTTT
v_call: TRBV20-1; d_call: TRBD2; clone_size: NA; j_call: TRBJ2-1; cdr3_aa: CSAISLAGGSYNEQFF; cdr3_nt: TGCAGTGCCATATCCCTAGCGGGGGGTTCCTACAATGAGCAGTTCTTC
v_call: TRBV12-3/TRBV12-4; d_call: TRBD2; clone_size: many; j_call: TRBJ2-3; cdr3_aa: CASSLDISTGTSGRESDTQYF; cdr3_nt: TGTGCCAGCAGTTTAGACATTTCAACCGGGACTAGCGGGAGGGAATCAGATACGCAGTATTTT
v_call: TRBV20-1; d_call: NA; clone_size: many; j_call: TRBJ2-1; cdr3_aa: CSAARGEQFF; cdr3_nt: TGCAGTGCGGCTAGGGGTGAGCAGTTCTTC
v_call: TRBV2; d_call: TRBD1; clone_size: many; j_call: TRBJ1-5; cdr3_aa: CARKDRRYRYGNQPQHF; cdr3_nt: TGTGCCAGAAAGGACAGGAGGTATAGGTATGGCAATCAGCCCCAGCATTTT
v_call: TRBV30; d_call: NA; clone_size: many; j_call: TRBJ1-5; cdr3_aa: CAWSVPTRFSNQPQHF; cdr3_nt: TGTGCCTGGAGTGTACCCACCAGGTTTAGCAATCAGCCCCAGCATTTT
v_call: TRBV7-9; d_call: TRBD2; clone_size: NA; j_call: TRBJ2-3; cdr3_aa: CASSSLRGLAEDTQYF; cdr3_nt: TGTGCCAGCAGCTCCCTCAGGGGACTAGCGGAAGATACGCAGTATTTT
v_call: TRBV5-5; d_call: NA; clone_size: NA; j_call: TRBJ1-1; cdr3_aa: CASSSDEAFF; cdr3_nt: TGTGCCAGCAGCTCAGACGAAGCTTTCTTT
v_call: TRBV9; d_call: NA; clone_size: NA; j_call: TRBJ1-2; cdr3_aa: CASSRGVGYTF; cdr3_nt: TGTGCCAGCAGCAGAGGGGTTGGCTACACCTTC
v_call: TRBV29-1; d_call: NA; clone_size: NA; j_call: TRBJ2-1; cdr3_aa: CSVDPGDYNEQFF; cdr3_nt: TGCAGCGTTGACCCGGGGGACTACAATGAGCAGTTCTTC
v_call: TRBV28; d_call: NA; clone_size: many; j_call: TRBJ2-7; cdr3_aa: CASSTPQGTEEQYF; cdr3_nt: TGTGCCAGCAGTACGCCGCAGGGTACTGAAGAGCAGTACTTC
v_call: TRBV4-2; d_call: NA; clone_size: few; j_call: TRBJ2-1; cdr3_aa: CASSQGSGDYNEQFF; cdr3_nt: TGTGCCAGCAGCCAAGGGTCGGGGGACTACAATGAGCAGTTCTTC
v_call: TRBV28; d_call: NA; clone_size: many; j_call: TRBJ1-1; cdr3_aa: CASSLERLQIEAFF; cdr3_nt: TGTGCCAGCAGTTTAGAGCGTCTTCAGATTGAAGCTTTCTTT
v_call: TRBV7-3; d_call: NA; clone_size: few; j_call: TRBJ2-2; cdr3_aa: CASSLSDGGELFF; cdr3_nt: TGTGCCAGCAGCTTATCAGATGGCGGGGAGCTGTTTTTT
v_call: TRBV6-2/TRBV6-3; d_call: NA; clone_size: few; j_call: TRBJ2-7; cdr3_aa: CAIRQQALTFYEQYF; cdr3_nt: TGTGCCATTCGACAGCAGGCCCTTACTTTCTACGAGCAGTACTTC
v_call: TRBV6-2/TRBV6-3; d_call: NA; clone_size: NA; j_call: TRBJ1-6; cdr3_aa: CASSSYGNYNSPLHF; cdr3_nt: TGTGCCAGCAGTTCGTACGGCAACTATAATTCACCCCTCCACTTT
v_call: TRBV11-1; d_call: NA; clone_size: many; j_call: TRBJ2-1; cdr3_aa: CASSLAPLFSYNEQFF; cdr3_nt: TGTGCCAGCAGCTTAGCCCCTTTATTCTCCTACAATGAGCAGTTCTTC
v_call: TRBV28; d_call: TRBD1; clone_size: few; j_call: TRBJ2-3; cdr3_aa: CASSFSGGGTGGLYLVDTQYF; cdr3_nt: TGTGCCAGCAGTTTTTCTGGGGGGGGGACAGGGGGCCTTTACCTCGTGGATACGCAGTATTTT
v_call: TRBV30; d_call: NA; clone_size: many; j_call: TRBJ1-1; cdr3_aa: CAWSVKGSGGVRTEAFF; cdr3_nt: TGTGCCTGGAGTGTAAAGGGATCCGGAGGGGTTCGTACTGAAGCTTTCTTT